This T cell receptor beta chain emerged from a study of cytomegalovirus exposure and HLA in healthy donors. When sampled, the donors appeared nominally healthy, though they likely had unrecorded immune exposures. PCR amplification relied on 60 Vbeta primers (plus 13 Jbeta primers). Libraries were prepared by immunoSEQ multiplex PCR; TCRdb keeps only in-frame clonotypes and omits some of them. The sample lists about 150,000 clones; roughly 72% were seen once. Sequenced: PBMCs. The source is a man aged 25 to 45 in good health and CMV-seronegative.

The CDR3: CASSLTGMNTEAFF. The CDR3 DNA follows: TGTGCCAGCAGCTTGACAGGGATGAACACTGAAGCTTTCTTT. The chain joins TRBV7-3 to TRBJ1-1; 7 bases match TRBD1. The CDR3 loop spans 14 amino acids. V dropped 3 bases and J dropped 0; count of bases not matched to a gene: 1. CDR1 is SGHTA and CDR2 is FQGTGA in the germline V gene.